Sequencing of this TCR beta chain was carried out in a study of T cells in Graves' hyperthyroidism and ophthalmopathy. Study-wide points: Stable hyperthyroidism was separated from ophthalmopathy by a model based on 13 V-J features. Ophthalmopathy was predicted by the model a median of roughly 6.6 months ahead of onset.

Regions amplified from RNA transcripts were the TCR beta CDR3 regions. The study used the HTBI primer set for a first-round RT-PCR of the TCR CDR3. TCRdb recomputed calls from the multiplex PCR reads with MiXCR, one row per CDR3 protein. The data show a few hundred thousand distinct CDR3 sequences, with less than 20% seen just once and around 6.6% held by the top ten. V was trimmed by 1 base and J by 8 bases, leaving 9 bases between them. CDR3 length equals 13 residues. The germline V gene encodes CDR1 SGHNT and CDR2 YENEEA. This clonotype was counted ten times or more. Its antigen is still unknown. Graves' hyperthyroidism was deemed stable given no ophthalmopathy progression within 18 months. Patients having uncontrolled infection, another autoimmune disease, pregnancy or lactation were not included.

Sequencing used blood. The receptor's source is a woman in her thirties with Graves' hyperthyroidism. V and J are TRBV11-3 and TRBJ2-1; no clear D. The DNA for the CDR3 is TGTGCCAGCAGCTTAGGCCGAGAAGATGAGCAGTTCTTC. Amino acid sequence: CASSLGREDEQFF.